The 6 T cell receptor beta chains listed next were all sequenced from one sample in a study of T-cell reconstitution after alpha-beta-depleted transplantation in children. TCRbeta library preparation incorporated unique molecular identifiers. TCRdb reanalysed the PCR reads using MiXCR and keeps one entry per CDR3 protein. This sample has 450,000 to 600,000 distinct CDR3 sequences, with 30% to 35% found just once. This specimen was PBMCs from the stem cell graft donor, taken from the stem cell graft. The receptors were sampled from a human donor who donated a stem cell graft to a child with aplastic anemia.

V gene TRBV6-5 combines with J gene TRBJ2-4; 10 bases align to TRBD1. Trimming at V came to 2 bases and at J to 7 bases, leaving 5 bases not matched to a gene. CDR1 and CDR2 from the germline V gene are MNHEY and SVGAGI. This CDR3 is 15 amino acids long. In DNA, the CDR3 is TGTGCCAGCAGTTACAGGGACAGGGGATTGAACATTCAGTACTTC. It translates to CASSYRDRGLNIQYF.

V is TRBV7-9 and J is TRBJ1-1; D gene uncertain. This CDR3 has 15 amino acids. Germline V gives CDR1 SEHNR, CDR2 FQNEAQ (reference sequence). V was pared by 1 base and J by 2 bases, with 11 bases between. CDR3 DNA sequence: TGTGCCAGCAGCTTAGAGCGGGGTCTAAACACTGAAGCTTTCTTT. Its translation: CASSLERGLNTEAFF.

The table lists this clonotype with a few counts. The genes are TRBV28 and TRBJ2-4, with D unresolved. CDR3 length equals 15 residues. The germline V and J ends were trimmed by 4 bases and 5 bases, with 15 bases remaining between them. Germline V lookup: CDR1 MDHEN, CDR2 SYDVKM. This CDR3 reads CASSSPTVAENIQYF. The CDR3 nucleotides read TGTGCCAGCAGTTCCCCCACGGTGGCCGAAAACATTCAGTACTTC. The full variable domain, in which reference TRBV28 and TRBJ2-4 provide the parts outside the CDR3, is DVKVTQSSRYLVKRTGEKVFLECVQDMDHENMFWYRQDPGLGLRLIYFSYDVKMKEKGDIPEGYSVSREKKERFSLILESASTNQTSMYLCASSSPTVAENIQYFGAGTRLSVL.

The chain has TRBV29-1 and TRBJ1-1; 7 nucleotides agree with TRBD1. From germline, CDR1 is SQVTM and CDR2 ANQGSEA. The CDR3 is 13 residues long. V lost 6 bases, J lost 2 bases, and 6 bases stayed unmatched. The CDR3 sequence: CSVMTGSNTEAFF. CDR3 bases: TGCAGCGTCATGACAGGGAGCAACACTGAAGCTTTCTTT.

The rearrangement joins TRBV20-1 to TRBJ2-5; 10 bases line up with TRBD2. This CDR3 region has 17 residues. The trim removed 1 base at V and 3 bases at J, leaving 11 bases unmatched. Germline V lookup: CDR1 DFQATT, CDR2 SNEGSKA (reference sequence). The CDR3 DNA reads as TGCAGTGCTAGAGTTGCAGGGGCTAGCGGGAGAGAAGAGACCCAGTACTTC. Translation gives CSARVAGASGREETQYF.

This sequence joins TRBV28 and TRBJ2-1; TRBD2 matches 7 bases. Germline CDR1 is MDHEN and CDR2 is SYDVKM. After removal of 5 bases from V and 0 bases from J, the junction contained 7 bases not matched to a gene. The CDR3 is made up of 16 amino acids. The CDR3 loop is CASSPLRTSSYNEQFF. CDR3 DNA: TGTGCCAGCAGTCCCCTCAGGACTAGCTCCTACAATGAGCAGTTCTTC.